One and the same sample provided the 27 T cell receptor beta chains below, sequenced in a study of T cells in localized non-small cell lung cancer (dated by TCRdb to 2020 to 2021). Library preparation was by the immunoSEQ multiplex PCR assay. TCRdb took over this immuneACCESS table, retaining in-frame rearrangements with V and J assigned. Such tables are incomplete; in checked studies, under half of the missing clones stem from an unresolved V gene, and the remainder is unexplained. In all, the sample holds about 76,000 clones, and 65% to 85% of those were seen once. The top ten constitute roughly 1.4% of the sample. Source: peripheral blood, taken before any cancer treatment. All receptors come from a female donor of 60 years or more with stage I lung adenocarcinoma.

This rearrangement joins TRBV9 to TRBJ2-3; D not resolved. Germline V lookup: CDR1 SGDLS, CDR2 YYNGEE. Trimming shortened V by 0 bases and J by 3 bases, and 14 bases separated the two germline ends. The CDR3 has 16 residues. The chain's CDR3 is CASSVGIGLGTDTQYF. For the CDR3, the DNA is TGTGCCAGCAGCGTAGGTATTGGGCTAGGTACAGATACGCAGTATTTT.

The chain uses TRBV15 and TRBJ2-5, with TRBD2 as a possible D gene (6 bases). Germline loops: CDR1 LNHNV, CDR2 YYDKDF (reference sequence). This CDR3 is 13 amino acids long. Trimming shortened V by 5 bases and J by 4 bases, and 11 bases separated the two germline ends. The CDR3 protein is CATSLSGGETQYF. The CDR3 region has the DNA TGTGCCACCAGCTTATCCGGGGGAGAGACCCAGTACTTC. The complete variable domain, with remaining parts taken from reference TRBV15 and TRBJ2-5, reads DAMVIQNPRYQVTQFGKPVTLSCSQTLNHNVMYWYQQKSSQAPKLLFHYYDKDFNNEADTPDNFQSRRPNTSFCFLDIRSPGLGDTAMYLCATSLSGGETQYFGPGTRLLVL.

The chain combines TRBV9 with TRBJ2-6, with 8 bases aligning to TRBD2. Trimming took 4 bases from V and 0 from J; bases not matched to a gene: 21. Germline lookup yields CDR1 SGDLS and CDR2 YYNGEE. This CDR3 region has 22 residues. DNA of the CDR3: TGTGCCAGCAGCCACCCCTACATCGGGGGAGCGGGGGCGAGCTCTGGGGCCAACGTCCTGACTTTC. It yields the protein CASSHPYIGGAGASSGANVLTF.

V and J are TRBV30 and TRBJ1-5; 7 bases agree with TRBD1. This CDR3 has 14 amino acids. Germline CDR1 and CDR2: GTSNPN and SVGIG (reference sequence). Unmatched junction bases numbered 6, after V lost 5 bases and J lost 2 bases. Here the CDR3 DNA reads TGTGCCTGGGACACAGGGGCCGGCAATCAGCCCCAGCATTTT. It is translated as CAWDTGAGNQPQHF.

The chain combines TRBV21-1 with TRBJ2-7; the table's D gene call, TRBD2, was not cross checked with the DNA. TRBV21-1 is assigned pseudogene status. The CDR3 length is 18 residues. CDR3 nucleotide sequence: TGTGCCAGCAGCAAAGCATCCGTCCCCCCGGGACTAGCATCCGAGCAGTACTTC. It is translated as CASSKASVPPGLASEQYF.

A word on this clone: Other DNA variants within this sample encode the same CDR3. The rearrangement links TRBV7-2 to TRBJ2-5; no clear D. CDR3 length: 11 residues. Germline V gives CDR1 SGHTA, CDR2 FQGNSA. Trimming left V 5 bases short and J 5 bases short, with 6 bases between. DNA for the CDR3: TGTGCCAGCAGCCCACAGGAGACCCAGTACTTC. It specifies CASSPQETQYF.

The chain carries TRBV28 and TRBJ2-3; D gene unclear. Trimming took 5 bases from V and 5 from J, leaving 8 bases between them. Germline-derived CDR1 and CDR2 are MDHEN and SYDVKM. The length of the CDR3 is 12 residues. CDR3 nucleotide sequence: TGTGCCAGCAGTCCGAGAAGAGATACGCAGTATTTT. Its protein product is CASSPRRDTQYF.

This clone was recorded a few times. Other DNA sequences within the sample encode an identical CDR3. The chain recombines TRBV11-2 with TRBJ2-5; D may correspond to TRBD1 or TRBD2 (6 bases each). Trimming took off 4 bases at V and 4 bases at J, with 13 bases between the two ends. This CDR3 region has 14 residues. CDR1 is SGHAT, CDR2 FQNNGV, per germline. In nucleotides, the CDR3 is TGTGCCAGCAGCTATGGGGGGCCTAGAGAGACCCAGTACTTC. Translating gives CASSYGGPRETQYF. Filled out from reference TRBV11-2 and TRBJ2-5, the complete variable domain reads EAGVAQSPRYKIIEKRQSVAFWCNPISGHATLYWYQQILGQGPKLLIQFQNNGVVDDSQLPKDRFSAERLKGVDSTLKIQPAKLEDSAVYLCASSYGGPRETQYFGPGTRLLVL.

The count of this clone is one. This chain links TRBV5-1 with TRBJ2-7; D gene uncertain. CDR1 is SGHRS and CDR2 is YFSETQ in the germline V gene. This CDR3 spans 13 amino acids. Trimming shortened V by 4 bases and J by 2 bases, and 10 bases separated the two germline ends. The CDR3 nucleotides are TGCGCCAGCAGCGCCGGGTCTGCCTACGAGCAGTACTTC. This translates into CASSAGSAYEQYF.

Regarding this clone: At one boundary the junction diverges from the germline segment, which might be a read error. The chain is built from TRBV19 and TRBJ1-5; possibly TRBD1 for D (6 bases). The germline V gene has CDR1 LNHDA and CDR2 SQIVND (reference sequence). The CDR3 spans 13 residues. The CDR3 is CACSEGVNQPQHF. As DNA, the CDR3 is TGTGCCTGTAGTGAGGGGGTAAATCAGCCCCAGCATTTT.

J is TRBJ2-5 and V is TRBV9; 9 bases align to TRBD1. Germline V gene data show CDR1 as SGDLS and CDR2 as YYNGEE. V was pared by 0 bases and J by 2 bases, with 2 bases of the junction left unmatched. The CDR3 totals 15 residues. The CDR3: CASSVAGTGQETQYF. The CDR3 DNA follows: TGTGCCAGCAGCGTAGCTGGGACAGGGCAAGAGACCCAGTACTTC.

The chain is built from TRBV6-1 and TRBJ2-1, with D perhaps given as TRBD1 or TRBD2 (5 bases each). The CDR3 consists of 15 residues. With 7 bases removed from V and 6 bases from J, the gap between germline ends came to 19 bases. CDR1 MNHNS and CDR2 SASEGT come from the germline V gene. The CDR3 coding sequence is TGTGCCAGCATGAGGGACGGGGAAAGGAGCAATGAGCAGTTCTTC. It yields the protein CASMRDGERSNEQFF.

The chain combines TRBV9 with TRBJ2-5; 10 bases are shared with TRBD2. The V gene end was trimmed by 0 bases and the J gene end by 6 bases; junction bases not matched to a gene: 8. Germline CDR1 SGDLS, CDR2 YYNGEE. This CDR3 spans 16 amino acids. The CDR3 sequence: CASSVGSGGAEKTQYF. The CDR3 nucleotides read TGTGCCAGCAGCGTAGGGAGCGGGGGGGCCGAGAAGACCCAGTACTTC.

The chain has TRBV9 and TRBJ2-2, with TRBD1 as a possible D gene (6 bases). CDR3 length: 16 amino acids. Trimming took 6 bases from V and 3 from J, leaving 18 bases between them. Germline V lookup: CDR1 SGDLS, CDR2 YYNGEE. The CDR3 DNA reads as TGTGCCAGCAATAACCAAGGGGGAAAGGACACCGGGGAGCTGTTTTTT. Translated: CASNNQGGKDTGELFF. Full variable domain (missing parts from reference TRBV9 and TRBJ2-2): DSGVTQTPKHLITATGQRVTLRCSPRSGDLSVYWYQQSLDQGLQFLIQYYNGEERAKGNILERFSAQQFPDLHSELNLSSLELGDSALYFCASNNQGGKDTGELFFGEGSRLTVL.

The J gene is TRBJ1-1, the V gene TRBV14; D unresolved. The V end lost 1 base, the J end lost 3 bases, and 3 bases lay between the germline ends. Germline V CDR1 and CDR2: SGHDN, FVKESK. The CDR3 has 12 amino acids. CDR3 in amino acids: CASSQGYTEAFF. As DNA, the CDR3 is TGTGCCAGCAGCCAAGGTTACACTGAAGCTTTCTTT.

This sequence joins TRBV5-4 and TRBJ2-4; no clear D. CDR3 length: 15 amino acids. Germline-derived CDR1 and CDR2 are SGHNT and YYREEE (reference sequence). The germline V and J ends were trimmed by 0 bases and 0 bases, with 7 bases remaining between them. CDR3 nucleotide sequence: TGTGCCAGCAGCTTGGGCTCGGAAGCCAAAAACATTCAGTACTTC. Its translation: CASSLGSEAKNIQYF.

The V gene is TRBV6-6, the J gene TRBJ2-7; D is unclear. This CDR3 is built from 15 residues. CDR1 and CDR2 from the germline V gene are MNHNY and SVGAGI (reference sequence). V lost 1 base and J 1 base, leaving 11 bases between the germline ends. CDR3 residues: CASSYLAESSYEQYF. The CDR3 DNA follows: TGTGCCAGCAGTTACTTGGCAGAGTCTTCCTACGAGCAGTACTTC.

The rearrangement joins TRBV6-1 to TRBJ1-5; D unresolved. V was pared by 1 base and J by 0 bases, with 10 bases between. The CDR3 contains 16 residues. The germline V gene encodes CDR1 MNHNS and CDR2 SASEGT. Here the CDR3 reads CASSEVADYSNQPQHF. In DNA, the CDR3 is TGTGCCAGCAGTGAAGTTGCGGACTATAGCAATCAGCCCCAGCATTTT.

This rearrangement joins TRBV6-5 to TRBJ1-4, with a tentative D call TRBD1 (6 bases). Trimming removed 6 bases from V and 0 bases from J, with 11 bases in between. This CDR3 has 15 residues. Germline assignment: CDR1 MNHEY and CDR2 SVGAGI. CDR3 sequence: CASRKTGATNEKLFF. Here the CDR3 DNA reads TGTGCCAGCAGAAAGACAGGCGCAACTAATGAAAAACTGTTTTTT.

V usage is TRBV5-1 and J usage is TRBJ1-6; D is unresolved. The CDR3 length is 16 residues. The germline gives CDR1 SGHRS, CDR2 YFSETQ. The V end lost 1 base, the J end lost 3 bases, and 11 bases lay between the germline ends. The CDR3 loop is CASSLTELYYNSPLHF. Written as DNA, the CDR3 is TGCGCCAGCAGCTTGACGGAATTGTACTATAATTCACCCCTCCACTTT.

This clone was seen more than once but under ten times. This chain's CDR3 is CASSLAQGARGYTF. In DNA form, the CDR3 reads TGTGCCAGCAGCTTAGCACAGGGGGCGAGGGGCTACACCTTC. V gene TRBV7-8 combines with J gene TRBJ1-2, with 9 positions matching TRBD1. The germline V gene encodes CDR1 SGHVS and CDR2 FQNEAQ. With V trimmed by 0 bases and J by 8 bases, 4 bases remained unmatched. The CDR3 length is 14 residues.

This chain uses TRBV5-4 with TRBJ1-3, with D possibly matching TRBD1 (6 bases). The CDR3 totals 14 residues. CDR1 is SGHNT, CDR2 YYREEE, per germline (reference sequence). V lost 4 bases and J 1 base, leaving 9 bases between the germline ends. CDR3 sequence (DNA): TGTGCCAGCAGCGCAGGGGCATCTGGAAACACCATATATTTT. This codes for CASSAGASGNTIYF.

CDR3 region: CASSQTPRLAGVSGELFF. CDR3 nucleotide sequence: TGCGCCAGCAGCCAAACCCCTCGACTAGCGGGAGTTTCCGGGGAGCTGTTTTTT. The V call is TRBV4-3, the J call TRBJ2-2; TRBD2 matches 12 bases. V dropped 2 bases and J dropped 6; count of bases not matched to a gene: 10. The CDR3 runs to 18 residues. CDR1 and CDR2 (germline): LGHNA, YSLEER.

The rearrangement links TRBV28 to TRBJ2-2; TRBD2 matches at 13 bases. Losses at the gene ends were 1 base for V and 5 bases for J; bases not matched to a gene: 7. CDR3 length equals 18 residues. Germline loops: CDR1 MDHEN, CDR2 SYDVKM. The CDR3 bases are TGTGCCAGCAGTTTATTCGGGGGGACTAGCGGGAATACCGGGGAGCTGTTTTTT. This encodes CASSLFGGTSGNTGELFF.

This sequence joins TRBV25-1 and TRBJ1-1, with D perhaps TRBD1 (6 bases). Trimming left V 5 bases short and J 3 bases short, with 16 bases between. Per the germline V gene, CDR1 is MGHDK and CDR2 is SYGVNS. The CDR3 extends over 15 amino acids. CDR3 residues: CASSHPLGAYTEAFF. In nucleotides, the CDR3 is TGTGCCAGCAGTCATCCCTTGGGGGCTTACACTGAAGCTTTCTTT.

V and J are TRBV6-6 and TRBJ1-1; D uncertain. The V end lost 6 bases, the J end lost 1 base, and 12 bases lay between the germline ends. This CDR3 has 14 amino acids. The germline gives CDR1 MNHNY, CDR2 SVGAGI (reference sequence). This CDR3 reads CASRVRSRNTEAFF. As DNA, the CDR3 is TGTGCCAGCAGAGTAAGATCCAGGAACACTGAAGCTTTCTTT.

This sequence joins TRBV2 and TRBJ2-5; the D is unclear. The J call is uncertain, as TRBJ2-7 better fits the DNA end. CDR1 and CDR2 (germline): SNHLY, FYNNEI. This CDR3 comprises 11 residues. The CDR3: CASSSIYEQYF. For the CDR3, the DNA is TGTGCCAGCAGTTCTATCTACGAGCAGTACTTC.